One sample yielded the 2 T cell receptor beta chains listed below, sequenced in a study of blood T cell repertoires in COVID-19. Here immunoSEQ multiplex PCR was the method, and the copy in TCRdb shows in-frame clones only, minus some. The top ten hold 6% to 7.5% of the sample, which has 150,000 to 200,000 clones, around 86% seen once. Sequencing was done on a sample of peripheral blood. The origin of the receptors is a woman older than 75 in a cohort sampled during active or convalescent COVID-19.

The V call is TRBV19, the J call TRBJ1-5; 9 positions agree with TRBD1. Germline trimming cut 5 bases from V and 4 bases from J; bases unmatched to any gene: 6. The CDR3 spans 15 residues. CDR1 is LNHDA and CDR2 is SQIVND in the germline V gene (reference sequence). The CDR3 spells CASSARQGENQPQHF. In DNA form, the CDR3 reads TGTGCCAGTAGTGCGAGACAGGGGGAGAATCAGCCCCAGCATTTT.

This chain uses TRBV6-4 with TRBJ1-5, with D perhaps matching TRBD1 (5 bases). The CDR3 covers 13 residues. Per germline, CDR1 MRHNA and CDR2 SNTAGT. The germline V and J ends were trimmed by 2 bases and 5 bases, with 7 bases remaining between them. CDR3 DNA: TGTGCCAGCAGTGACGGGGGGGATCAGCCCCAGCATTTT. It specifies CASSDGGDQPQHF.